The 9 T cell receptor beta chains given below trace back to one sample, sequenced in a study of T cell repertoires in cytomegalovirus infection. Using its own MiXCR run on the reads, TCRdb lists one record per CDR3 protein. The profile shows a few hundred thousand distinct CDR3 sequences, 35% to 50% of them singletons. Antigens for these TCRs are unknown. This material consisted of cultured PBMCs, taken from culture after CMV antigen stimulation. These receptors all stem from a human donor in good health (CMV status not recorded). Some clones in this sample may be carry-over from other donors' samples.

This chain links TRBV2 with TRBJ2-1; 7 bases map to TRBD2. Germline CDR1 reads SNHLY; CDR2 reads FYNNEI. Trimming took 1 base from V and 15 from J; bases not matched to a gene: 9. This CDR3 has 13 residues. The DNA for the CDR3 is TGTGCCAGCAGTGAAGTCTTGGGCGGGGGTGGGTTCTTC. It encodes CASSEVLGGGGFF.

V is TRBV20-1 and J is TRBJ2-7, with a possible D match to TRBD2 (6 bases). CDR1 is DFQATT, CDR2 SNEGSKA, per germline (reference sequence). The CDR3 has 13 residues. Trimming removed 2 bases from V and 7 bases from J, with 15 bases in between. This chain's CDR3 is CSARWRAVGEQYF. CDR3 nucleotide sequence: TGCAGTGCTAGATGGAGGGCAGTGGGGGAGCAGTACTTC.

This clonotype was observed many times. V and J are TRBV7-2 and TRBJ2-7, with a possible D match to TRBD2 (5 bases). V lost 5 bases to trimming and J lost 2 bases, with 16 bases between them. Germline CDR1 and CDR2: SGHTA and FQGNSA. The CDR3 totals 15 residues. CDR3 sequence: CASSPSLAFAYEQYF. CDR3 sequence (DNA): TGTGCCAGCAGCCCCAGTCTAGCCTTCGCCTACGAGCAGTACTTC. The full variable domain, its missing parts supplied by reference TRBV7-2 and TRBJ2-7, is GAGVSQSPSNKVTEKGKDVELRCDPISGHTALYWYRQSLGQGLEFLIYFQGNSAPDKSGLPSDRFSAERTGGSVSTLTIQRTQQEDSAVYLCASSPSLAFAYEQYFGPGTRLTVT.

This clonotype came up a few times. DNA for the CDR3: TGTGCCAGCAGATTTTTGTCGAGTGAGTTTTTT. Amino acids: CASRFLSSEFF. V is TRBV6-5 and J is TRBJ1-4; no firm D call. V shed 6 bases and J shed 16 bases, with 15 bases lying between them. The germline CDR1 and CDR2 sequences are MNHEY and SVGAGI. This CDR3 contains 11 residues.

This clonotype turned up a few times. The gene calls are TRBV7-2 and TRBJ1-4, with D possibly TRBD1 on 6 matching bases. Trimming removed 1 base from V and 6 bases from J, with 15 bases in between. CDR1 and CDR2 from the germline V gene are SGHTA and FQGNSA. The CDR3 loop spans 16 amino acids. The CDR3 region has the DNA TGTGCCAGCAGCTTAGAAGCGGACAGTGGATATGAAAAACTGTTTTTT. Translated: CASSLEADSGYEKLFF.

The gene calls are TRBV7-2 and TRBJ1-3; D is unresolved. In germline, CDR1 is SGHTA, CDR2 FQGNSA. Trimming stripped 1 base from V and 6 bases from J, with 10 bases between. The CDR3 covers 14 residues. The CDR3 reads CASSLDRIANTIYF. The CDR3 DNA reads as TGTGCCAGCAGCTTAGACCGGATAGCAAACACCATATATTTT.

This chain joins TRBV2 and TRBJ2-5; 12 bases line up with TRBD2. The CDR3 sequence is 16 residues long. V lost 5 bases and J lost 1; bases outside the gene matches: 5. Germline values: CDR1 SNHLY, CDR2 FYNNEI. The CDR3 spells CASSRLAGVTQETQYF. In DNA, the CDR3 is TGTGCCAGCAGTCGACTAGCGGGAGTTACCCAAGAGACCCAGTACTTC. Together with reference TRBV2 and TRBJ2-5, the CDR3 gives the full variable domain: EPEVTQTPSHQVTQMGQEVILRCVPISNHLYFYWYRQILGQKVEFLVSFYNNEISEKSEIFDDQFSVERPDGSNFTLKIRSTKLEDSAMYFCASSRLAGVTQETQYFGPGTRLLVL.

The V and J genes are TRBV28 and TRBJ2-5; the match to TRBD1 covers 7 bases. V dropped 3 bases and J dropped 3; count of bases not matched to a gene: 4. The CDR3 covers 14 residues. CDR1 is MDHEN, CDR2 SYDVKM, per germline. CDR3 loop: CASSLGQLEETQYF. CDR3 coding DNA: TGTGCCAGCAGTTTGGGACAGCTTGAAGAGACCCAGTACTTC.

V usage is TRBV2 and J usage is TRBJ1-4; no clear D. Trimming left V 5 bases short and J 7 bases short, with 8 bases between. Germline V gives CDR1 SNHLY, CDR2 FYNNEI. The CDR3 loop spans 12 amino acids. In DNA form, the CDR3 reads TGTGCCAGCAGTCCAGAAACTGAAAAACTGTTTTTT. This codes for CASSPETEKLFF.